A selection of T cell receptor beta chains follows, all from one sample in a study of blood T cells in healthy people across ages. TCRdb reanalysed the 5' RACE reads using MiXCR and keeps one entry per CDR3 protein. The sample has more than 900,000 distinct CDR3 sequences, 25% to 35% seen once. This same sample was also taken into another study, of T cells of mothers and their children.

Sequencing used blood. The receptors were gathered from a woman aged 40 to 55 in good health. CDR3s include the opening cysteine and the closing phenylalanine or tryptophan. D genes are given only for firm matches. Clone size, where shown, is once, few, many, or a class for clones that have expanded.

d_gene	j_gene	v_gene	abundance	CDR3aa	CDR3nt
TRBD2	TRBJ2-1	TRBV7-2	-	CASSLDAYTSGSQFF	TGTGCCAGCAGCTTAGACGCGTATACTAGCGGATCTCAGTTCTTC
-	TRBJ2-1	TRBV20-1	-	CSASERGGDEQFF	TGCAGTGCTAGTGAGAGGGGTGGGGATGAGCAGTTCTTC
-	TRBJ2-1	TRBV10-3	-	CAIRFGAVYNEQFF	TGTGCCATCAGGTTTGGCGCAGTCTACAATGAGCAGTTCTTC
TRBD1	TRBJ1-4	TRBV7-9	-	CASSPTGGSTNEKLFF	TGTGCCAGCAGCCCGACAGGGGGGTCAACTAATGAAAAACTGTTTTTT
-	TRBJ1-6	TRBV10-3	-	CAISDSAGHNSPLHF	TGTGCCATCAGTGATTCGGCAGGACATAATTCACCCCTCCACTTT
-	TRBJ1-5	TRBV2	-	CASSEQGWSNQPQHF	TGTGCCAGCAGTGAGCAGGGGTGGAGCAATCAGCCCCAGCATTTT
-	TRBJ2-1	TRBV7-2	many	CVSSTQTTVTYNEQFF	TGTGTCAGCAGCACCCAGACGACAGTGACCTACAATGAGCAGTTCTTC
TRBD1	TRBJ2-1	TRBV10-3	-	CTISEGTGGFMNEQFF	TGTACCATCAGTGAGGGGACAGGGGGCTTTATGAATGAGCAGTTCTTC
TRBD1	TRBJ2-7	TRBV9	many	CASSVGPDRDYEQYF	TGTGCCAGCAGCGTAGGACCGGACAGGGACTACGAGCAGTACTTC
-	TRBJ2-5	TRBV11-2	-	CAGSPRTSAEETQYF	TGTGCCGGCAGCCCCAGGACCTCCGCCGAGGAAACCCAGTACTTC
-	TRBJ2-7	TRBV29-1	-	CSVERDGYEQYF	TGCAGCGTTGAGAGGGACGGGTACGAGCAGTACTTC
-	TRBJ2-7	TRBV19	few	CASTPAGATYEQYF	TGTGCCAGTACCCCAGCAGGGGCGACCTACGAGCAGTACTTC
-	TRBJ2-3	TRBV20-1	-	CSAGRDGAPDTQYF	TGCAGTGCTGGTCGGGACGGGGCTCCAGATACGCAGTATTTT
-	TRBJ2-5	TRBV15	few	CTTSLRGAQETQYF	TGTACCACCAGCCTTCGGGGGGCCCAAGAGACCCAGTACTTC
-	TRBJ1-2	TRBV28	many	CASSLMVSGYTF	TGTGCCAGCAGTTTGATGGTCTCCGGCTACACCTTC
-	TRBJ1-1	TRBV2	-	CASTQRGAFTEAFF	TGTGCCAGCACCCAACGGGGGGCGTTCACTGAAGCTTTCTTT
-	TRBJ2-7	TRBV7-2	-	CASSLAEPGAFYEQYF	TGTGCCAGCAGCTTAGCGGAGCCAGGGGCGTTTTACGAGCAGTACTTC
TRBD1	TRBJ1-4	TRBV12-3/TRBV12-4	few	CASSYYRGHEFNEKLFF	TGTGCCAGCAGCTACTACAGGGGGCATGAGTTTAATGAAAAACTGTTTTTT
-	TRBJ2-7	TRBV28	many	CASRLGYEQYF	TGTGCCAGCAGACTGGGGTACGAGCAGTACTTC
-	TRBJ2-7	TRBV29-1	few	CSVVRPPYEQYF	TGCAGCGTTGTGAGACCGCCCTACGAGCAGTACTTC
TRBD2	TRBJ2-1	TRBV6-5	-	CASSPTGLAGETQFF	TGTGCCAGCAGTCCCACGGGACTAGCGGGAGAGACCCAGTTCTTC
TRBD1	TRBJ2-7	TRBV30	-	CAWTSGQNYEQYF	TGTGCCTGGACCTCGGGACAGAACTACGAGCAGTACTTC
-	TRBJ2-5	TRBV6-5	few	CASSYPGRGETQYF	TGTGCCAGCAGTTACCCTGGACGAGGCGAGACCCAGTACTTC
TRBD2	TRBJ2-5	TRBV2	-	CASRLAGGWETQYF	TGTGCCAGCCGACTAGCGGGGGGATGGGAGACCCAGTACTTC
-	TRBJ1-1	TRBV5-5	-	CASSLDPRSTEAFF	TGTGCCAGCAGCTTGGATCCGAGGAGCACTGAAGCTTTCTTT
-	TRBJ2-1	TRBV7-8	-	CASSLVVRRYNEQFF	TGTGCCAGCAGCTTAGTCGTCAGGCGATACAATGAGCAGTTCTTC
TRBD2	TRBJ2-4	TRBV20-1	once	CSASQTSGGQGQYF	TGCAGTGCTTCCCAGACTAGCGGGGGGCAGGGGCAGTACTTC
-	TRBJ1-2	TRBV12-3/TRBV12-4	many	CASGETVYGYTF	TGTGCCAGCGGTGAGACAGTCTATGGCTACACCTTC
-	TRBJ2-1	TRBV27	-	CASSLGNLPYNEQFF	TGTGCCAGCAGTCTGGGCAATCTACCGTACAATGAGCAGTTCTTC
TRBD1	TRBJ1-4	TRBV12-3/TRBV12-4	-	CASSSNRGANEKLFF	TGTGCCAGCAGTTCAAACAGGGGTGCTAATGAAAAACTGTTTTTT
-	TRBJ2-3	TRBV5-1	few	CASSLGGSWGTDTQYF	TGCGCCAGCAGCTTGGGAGGTAGCTGGGGCACAGATACGCAGTATTTT
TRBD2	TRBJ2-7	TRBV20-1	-	CSAREFLAGGSSYNEQYF	TGCAGTGCTAGAGAGTTTTTAGCGGGGGGGAGCTCCTACAATGAGCAGTACTTC
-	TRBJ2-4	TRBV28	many	CASSLKLYGWRGHKNIQYF	TGTGCCAGCAGTTTAAAGCTCTACGGGTGGCGGGGGCACAAAAACATTCAGTACTTC
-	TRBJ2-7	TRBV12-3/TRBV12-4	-	CASSLGPAGYNEQYF	TGTGCCAGCAGTTTAGGTCCCGCCGGTTACAATGAGCAGTACTTC
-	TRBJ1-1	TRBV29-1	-	CSVVTANTEAFF	TGCAGCGTCGTCACAGCGAACACTGAAGCTTTCTTT
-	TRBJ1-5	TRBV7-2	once	CASSPQYNQPQHF	TGTGCCAGCAGCCCGCAGTATAATCAGCCCCAGCATTTT
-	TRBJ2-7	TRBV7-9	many	CASSSQGRGYEQYF	TGTGCCAGCAGCTCACAGGGTAGGGGATACGAGCAGTACTTC
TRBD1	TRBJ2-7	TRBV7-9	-	CAGSLARGQGDYEQYF	TGTGCCGGCAGCTTAGCGAGAGGACAGGGGGACTACGAGCAGTACTTC
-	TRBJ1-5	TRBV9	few	CASSVGGTSNQPQHF	TGTGCCAGCAGCGTAGGCGGAACGAGCAATCAGCCCCAGCATTTT
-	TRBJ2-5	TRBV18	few	CASSPHKGDAETQYF	TGTGCCAGCTCACCACACAAAGGGGACGCTGAGACCCAGTACTTC
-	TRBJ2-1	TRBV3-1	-	CASSHQEMVYNEQFF	TGTGCCAGCAGCCACCAGGAGATGGTCTACAATGAGCAGTTCTTC
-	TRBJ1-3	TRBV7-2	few	CASSLIRNTIYF	TGTGCCAGCAGCCTAATCCGAAACACCATATATTTT
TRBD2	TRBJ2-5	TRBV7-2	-	CASSLESGVGTTQYF	TGTGCCAGCAGCTTAGAGAGCGGGGTGGGTACGACCCAGTACTTC